This TCR beta chain was identified during a study of radiation and T cells in renal cell carcinoma. Whole-study findings and limits: In blood, top tumor clones expanded by 2 weeks, shrinking by 4. No pretreatment tumor biopsies were available for baseline clonotypes.

In the case of this clone: Its antigen is not known.

Specified time point: baseline pretreatment blood. Treatment described: 15 Gy SBRT to primary tumor, nephrectomy 4 weeks later. After SBRT, blood was collected at 2 and 4 weeks, plus baseline. The tumor was a clear cell renal cell carcinoma. Clones were sequenced by immunoSEQ multiplex PCR, and TCRdb holds only the in-frame ones, with some missing. The sample consists of more than 95,000 clones, about four fifths of them appearing once. The CDR3 is 13 residues long. Per the germline V gene, CDR1 is MNHEY and CDR2 is SVGAGI. The V and J ends lost 8 bases and 8 bases, in that order; junction bases with no gene match: 9.

Sequencing was performed on blood, taken from a patient whose treatment included radiotherapy and nephrectomy. The TCR originated in a woman between 55 and 75 years old with renal cell carcinoma. The chain carries TRBV6-5 and TRBJ2-1, with 7 bases lining up with TRBD2. The CDR3 DNA sequence: TGTGCCAGCTCAAGGACTAGTGTCCATGAGCAGTTCTTC. This encodes CASSRTSVHEQFF.